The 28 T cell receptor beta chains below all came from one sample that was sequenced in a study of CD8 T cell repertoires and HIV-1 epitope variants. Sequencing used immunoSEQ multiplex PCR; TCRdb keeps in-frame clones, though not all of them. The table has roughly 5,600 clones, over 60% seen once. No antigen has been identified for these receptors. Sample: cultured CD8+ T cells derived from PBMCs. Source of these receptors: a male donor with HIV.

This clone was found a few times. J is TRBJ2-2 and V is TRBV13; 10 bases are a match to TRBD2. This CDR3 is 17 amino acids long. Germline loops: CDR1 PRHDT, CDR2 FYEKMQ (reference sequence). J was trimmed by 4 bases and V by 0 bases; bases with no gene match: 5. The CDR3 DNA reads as TGTGCCAGCAGCTTAGGTTGGGCTAGCGGGAGCACCGGGGAGCTGTTTTTT. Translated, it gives CASSLGWASGSTGELFF.

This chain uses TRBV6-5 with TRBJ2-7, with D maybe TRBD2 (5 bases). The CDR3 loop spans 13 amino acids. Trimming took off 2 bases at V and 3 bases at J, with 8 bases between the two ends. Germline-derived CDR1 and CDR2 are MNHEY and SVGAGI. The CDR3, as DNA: TGTGCCAGCAGTTACGGGAGTAACTACGAGCAGTACTTC. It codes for CASSYGSNYEQYF.

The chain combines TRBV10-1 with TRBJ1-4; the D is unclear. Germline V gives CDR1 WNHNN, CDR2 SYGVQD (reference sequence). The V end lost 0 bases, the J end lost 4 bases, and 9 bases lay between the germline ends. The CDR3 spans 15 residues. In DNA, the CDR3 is TGCGCCAGCAGTGAGTCGGGCACGTTTAATGAAAAACTGTTTTTT. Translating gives CASSESGTFNEKLFF.

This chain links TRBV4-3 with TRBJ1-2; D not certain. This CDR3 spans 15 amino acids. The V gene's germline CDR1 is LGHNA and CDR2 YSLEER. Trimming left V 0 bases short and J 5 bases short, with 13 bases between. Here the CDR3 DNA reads TGCGCCAGCAGCCAAGAGGAGACGGAATCTTATGGCTACACCTTC. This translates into CASSQEETESYGYTF.

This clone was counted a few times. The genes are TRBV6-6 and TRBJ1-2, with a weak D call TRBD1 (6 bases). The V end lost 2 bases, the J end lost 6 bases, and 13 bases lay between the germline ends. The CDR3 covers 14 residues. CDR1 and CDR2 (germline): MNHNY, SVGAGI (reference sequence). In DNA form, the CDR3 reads TGTGCCAGCAGTTACGGGGGGCGCACAAATGGCTACACCTTC. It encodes CASSYGGRTNGYTF.

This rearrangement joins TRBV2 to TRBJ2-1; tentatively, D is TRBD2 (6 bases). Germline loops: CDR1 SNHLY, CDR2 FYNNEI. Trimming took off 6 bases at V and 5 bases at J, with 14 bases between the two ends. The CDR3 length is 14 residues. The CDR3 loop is CASSTSTLDNEQFF. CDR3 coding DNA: TGTGCCAGCAGCACTAGCACCCTGGACAATGAGCAGTTCTTC.

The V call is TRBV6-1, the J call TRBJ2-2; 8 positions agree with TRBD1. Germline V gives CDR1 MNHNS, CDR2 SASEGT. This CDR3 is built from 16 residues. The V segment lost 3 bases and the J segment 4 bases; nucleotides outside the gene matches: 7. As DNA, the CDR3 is TGTGCCAGCAGTGACCACAGGGGGTTTAGCACCGGGGAGCTGTTTTTT. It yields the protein CASSDHRGFSTGELFF.

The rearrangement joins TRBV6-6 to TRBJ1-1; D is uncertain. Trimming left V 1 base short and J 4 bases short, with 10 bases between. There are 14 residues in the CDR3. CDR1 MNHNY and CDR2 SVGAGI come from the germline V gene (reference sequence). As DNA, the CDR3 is TGTGCCAGCAGTTACTTGTCACAAGGCACTGAAGCTTTCTTT. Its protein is CASSYLSQGTEAFF.

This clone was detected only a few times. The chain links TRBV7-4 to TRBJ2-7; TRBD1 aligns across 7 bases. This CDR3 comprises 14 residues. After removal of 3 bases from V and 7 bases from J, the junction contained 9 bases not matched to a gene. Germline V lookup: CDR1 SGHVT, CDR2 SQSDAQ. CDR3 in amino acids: CASSLGQYLREQYF. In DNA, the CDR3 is TGTGCCAGCAGCTTGGGACAGTACCTTCGTGAGCAGTACTTC.

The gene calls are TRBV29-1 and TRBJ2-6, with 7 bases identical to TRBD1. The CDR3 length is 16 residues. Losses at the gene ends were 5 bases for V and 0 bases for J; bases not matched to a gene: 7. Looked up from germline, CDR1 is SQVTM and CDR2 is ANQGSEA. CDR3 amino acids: CSVPGQVRSGANVLTF. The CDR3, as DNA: TGCAGCGTTCCTGGACAGGTCCGCTCTGGGGCCAACGTCCTGACTTTC.

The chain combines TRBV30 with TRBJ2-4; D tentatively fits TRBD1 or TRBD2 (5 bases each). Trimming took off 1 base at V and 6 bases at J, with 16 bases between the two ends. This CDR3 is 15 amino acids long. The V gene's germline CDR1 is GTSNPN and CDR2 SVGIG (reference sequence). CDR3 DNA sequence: TGTGCCTGGAGTGCCGGGTCCGGGGCGGGAAACATTCAGTACTTC. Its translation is CAWSAGSGAGNIQYF.

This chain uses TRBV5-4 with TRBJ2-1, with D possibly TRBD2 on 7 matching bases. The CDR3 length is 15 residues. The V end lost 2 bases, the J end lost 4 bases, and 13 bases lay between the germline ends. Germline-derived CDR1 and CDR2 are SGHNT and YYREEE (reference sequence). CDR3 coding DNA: TGTGCCAGCAGCTTTTGGGGAGGGGGTTACAATGAGCAGTTCTTC. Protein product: CASSFWGGGYNEQFF.

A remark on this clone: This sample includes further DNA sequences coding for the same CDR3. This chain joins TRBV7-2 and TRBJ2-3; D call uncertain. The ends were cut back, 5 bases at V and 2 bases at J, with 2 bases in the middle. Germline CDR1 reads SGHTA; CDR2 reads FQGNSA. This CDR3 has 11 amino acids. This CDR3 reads CASSITDTQYF. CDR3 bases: TGTGCCAGCAGCATCACAGATACGCAGTATTTT.

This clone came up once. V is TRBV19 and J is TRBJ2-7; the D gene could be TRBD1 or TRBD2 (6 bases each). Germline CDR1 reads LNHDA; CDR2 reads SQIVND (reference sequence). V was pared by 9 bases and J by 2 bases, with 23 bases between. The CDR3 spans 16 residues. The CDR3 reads CASPWGEHRDPYEQYF. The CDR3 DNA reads TGTGCCAGCCCCTGGGGGGAACACAGGGATCCCTACGAGCAGTACTTC.

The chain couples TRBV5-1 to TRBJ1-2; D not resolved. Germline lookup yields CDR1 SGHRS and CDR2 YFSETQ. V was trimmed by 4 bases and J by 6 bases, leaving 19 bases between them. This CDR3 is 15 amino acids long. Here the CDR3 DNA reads TGCGCCAGCAGCATGAAGGGCCCATCGAGCAATGGCTACACCTTC. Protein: CASSMKGPSSNGYTF.

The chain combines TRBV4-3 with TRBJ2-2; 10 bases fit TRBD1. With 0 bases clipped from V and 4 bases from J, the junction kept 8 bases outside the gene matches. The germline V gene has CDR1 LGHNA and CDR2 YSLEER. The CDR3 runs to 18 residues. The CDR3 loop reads CASSQDGGTGDITGELFF. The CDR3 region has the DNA TGCGCCAGCAGCCAAGACGGAGGGACAGGGGACATCACCGGGGAGCTGTTTTTT.

DNA of the CDR3: TGTGCCAGCAGTTTACCTCGTAGCAATCAGCCCCAGCATTTT. As protein: CASSLPRSNQPQHF. The gene calls are TRBV6-5 and TRBJ1-5; the D is unclear. V dropped 4 bases and J dropped 0 bases, with 7 bases sitting between them. Germline values: CDR1 MNHEY, CDR2 SVGAGI. The CDR3 contains 14 residues.

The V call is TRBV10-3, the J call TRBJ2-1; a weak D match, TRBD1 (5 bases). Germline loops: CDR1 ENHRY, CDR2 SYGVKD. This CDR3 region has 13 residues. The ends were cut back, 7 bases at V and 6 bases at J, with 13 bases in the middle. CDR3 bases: TGTGCCATCACCTCGGACACCCTCAATGAGCAGTTCTTC. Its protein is CAITSDTLNEQFF.

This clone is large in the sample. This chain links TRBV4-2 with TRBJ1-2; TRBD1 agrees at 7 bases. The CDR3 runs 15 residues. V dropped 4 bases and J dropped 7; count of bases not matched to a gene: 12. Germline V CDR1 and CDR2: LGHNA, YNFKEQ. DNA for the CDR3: TGTGCCAGCAGCCTAGGGGACAGCGGGAGGGGTGGCTACACCTTC. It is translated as CASSLGDSGRGGYTF.

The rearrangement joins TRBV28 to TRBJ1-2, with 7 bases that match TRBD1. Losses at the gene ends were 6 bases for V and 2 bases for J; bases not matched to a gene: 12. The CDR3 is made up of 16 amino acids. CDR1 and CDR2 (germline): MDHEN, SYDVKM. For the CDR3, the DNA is TGTGCCAGCAGCCTATCGCAGGGGGAGGGAAACTATGGCTACACCTTC. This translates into CASSLSQGEGNYGYTF.

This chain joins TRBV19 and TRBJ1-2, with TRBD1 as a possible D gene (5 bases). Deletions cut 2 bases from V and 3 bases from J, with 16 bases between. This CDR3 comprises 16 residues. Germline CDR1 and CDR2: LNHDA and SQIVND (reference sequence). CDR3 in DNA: TGTGCCAGTAGTATACGACAGCCCCGGCTGGACTATGGCTACACCTTC. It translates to CASSIRQPRLDYGYTF.

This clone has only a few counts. CDR3 in amino acids: CASSSGLSDYEQYF. The CDR3 DNA reads TGTGCCAGCAGTTCAGGGCTGTCGGATTACGAGCAGTACTTC. The J gene is TRBJ2-7, the V gene TRBV28; a weak D match, TRBD1 (5 bases). Between the trimmed V and J ends, which lost 4 bases and 4 bases, there was a span of 14 bases. The germline gives CDR1 MDHEN, CDR2 SYDVKM. The CDR3 is 14 residues long. The full variable domain, with the rest looked up from reference TRBV28 and TRBJ2-7, is DVKVTQSSRYLVKRTGEKVFLECVQDMDHENMFWYRQDPGLGLRLIYFSYDVKMKEKGDIPEGYSVSREKKERFSLILESASTNQTSMYLCASSSGLSDYEQYFGPGTRLTVT.

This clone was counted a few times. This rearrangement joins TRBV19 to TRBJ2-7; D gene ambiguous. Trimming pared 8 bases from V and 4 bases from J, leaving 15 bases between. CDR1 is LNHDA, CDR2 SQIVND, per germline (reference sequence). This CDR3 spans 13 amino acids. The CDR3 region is CASSQADPYEQYF. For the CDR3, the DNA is TGTGCCAGTTCCCAGGCGGACCCTTACGAGCAGTACTTC.

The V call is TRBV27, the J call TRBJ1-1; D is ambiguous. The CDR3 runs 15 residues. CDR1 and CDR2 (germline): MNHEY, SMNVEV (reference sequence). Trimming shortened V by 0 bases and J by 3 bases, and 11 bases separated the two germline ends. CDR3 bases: TGTGCCAGCAGTTTATCGGCGGGCACCTACACTGAAGCTTTCTTT. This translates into CASSLSAGTYTEAFF.

CDR3 sequence reads: CASSQDHMDTQYF. DNA of the CDR3: TGCGCCAGCAGCCAAGATCATATGGATACGCAGTATTTT. The V call is TRBV4-3, the J call TRBJ2-3, with D unclear. Trimming took 0 bases from V and 6 from J, leaving 7 bases between them. The germline gives CDR1 LGHNA, CDR2 YSLEER. The CDR3 extends over 13 amino acids.

This CDR3 is CASSVTGPSYNEQFF. CDR3 in DNA: TGCGCCAGCAGCGTGACGGGGCCCTCCTACAATGAGCAGTTCTTC. The chain combines TRBV10-2 with TRBJ2-1; D is tentatively TRBD1 or TRBD2 (5 bases each). The CDR3 is 15 residues long. In germline, CDR1 is WSHSY, CDR2 SAAADI. Trimming removed 6 bases from V and 0 bases from J, with 12 bases in between.

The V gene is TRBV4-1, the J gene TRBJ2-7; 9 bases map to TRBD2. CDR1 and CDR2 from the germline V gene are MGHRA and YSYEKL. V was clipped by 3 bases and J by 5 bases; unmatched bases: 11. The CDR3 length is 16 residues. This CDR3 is CASSHPLAGGPHEQYF. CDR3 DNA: TGCGCCAGCAGCCACCCCTTGGCGGGAGGGCCCCACGAGCAGTACTTC.

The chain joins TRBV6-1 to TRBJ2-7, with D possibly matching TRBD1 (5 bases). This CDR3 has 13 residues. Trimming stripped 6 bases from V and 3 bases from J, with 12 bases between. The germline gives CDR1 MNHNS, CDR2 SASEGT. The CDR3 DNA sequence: TGTGCCAGCAGCGCCTGGCAGGGCTACGAGCAGTACTTC. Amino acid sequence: CASSAWQGYEQYF.